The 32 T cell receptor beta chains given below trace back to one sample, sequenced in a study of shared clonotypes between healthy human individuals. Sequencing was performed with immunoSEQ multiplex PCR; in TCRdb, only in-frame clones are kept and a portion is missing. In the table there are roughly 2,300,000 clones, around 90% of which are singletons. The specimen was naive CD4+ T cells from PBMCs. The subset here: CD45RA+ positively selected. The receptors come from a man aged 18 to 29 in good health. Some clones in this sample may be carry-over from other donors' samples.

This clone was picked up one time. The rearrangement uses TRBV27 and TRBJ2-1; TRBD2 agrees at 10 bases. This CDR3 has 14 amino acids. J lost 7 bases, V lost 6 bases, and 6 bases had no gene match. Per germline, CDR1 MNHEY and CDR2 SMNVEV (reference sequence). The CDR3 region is CASSQREGLNEQFF. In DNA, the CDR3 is TGTGCCAGCAGCCAGCGGGAGGGACTGAATGAGCAGTTCTTC.

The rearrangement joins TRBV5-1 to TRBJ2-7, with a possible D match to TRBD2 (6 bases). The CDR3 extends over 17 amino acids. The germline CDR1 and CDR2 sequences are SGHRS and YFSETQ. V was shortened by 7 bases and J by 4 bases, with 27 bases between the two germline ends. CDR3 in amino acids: CASRQVADLLGDYEQYF. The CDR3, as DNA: TGCGCCAGCCGTCAGGTAGCGGACCTATTGGGGGATTACGAGCAGTACTTC.

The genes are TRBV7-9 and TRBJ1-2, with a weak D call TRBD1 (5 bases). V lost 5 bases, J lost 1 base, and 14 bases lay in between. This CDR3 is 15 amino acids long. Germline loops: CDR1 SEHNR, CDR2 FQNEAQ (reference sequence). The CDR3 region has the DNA TGTGCCAGCAGCCCTGGGGGTAGACTTAACTATGGCTACACCTTC. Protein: CASSPGGRLNYGYTF.

The CDR3 reads CASRRDRDINTQYF. CDR3 DNA sequence: TGTGCCAGCAGGCGGGACAGAGACATCAATACGCAGTATTTT. The chain links TRBV6-1 to TRBJ2-3, with D maybe TRBD1 (7 bases). The CDR3 runs 14 residues. The ends were cut back, 6 bases at V and 7 bases at J, with 17 bases in the middle. The V gene's germline CDR1 is MNHNS and CDR2 SASEGT.

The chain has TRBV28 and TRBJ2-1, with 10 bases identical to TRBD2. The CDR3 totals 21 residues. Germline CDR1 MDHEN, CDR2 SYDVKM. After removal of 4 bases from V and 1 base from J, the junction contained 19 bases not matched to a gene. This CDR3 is CASSWGAFSSRTSGSYNEQFF. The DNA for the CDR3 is TGTGCCAGCAGTTGGGGGGCCTTTTCTTCACGGACTAGCGGATCCTACAATGAGCAGTTCTTC.

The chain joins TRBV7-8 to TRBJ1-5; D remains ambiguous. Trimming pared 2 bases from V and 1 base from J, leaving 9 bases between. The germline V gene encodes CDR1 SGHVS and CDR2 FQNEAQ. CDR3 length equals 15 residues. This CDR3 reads CASSLSRISNQPQHF. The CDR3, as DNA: TGTGCCAGCAGCTTATCTAGGATCAGCAATCAGCCCCAGCATTTT.

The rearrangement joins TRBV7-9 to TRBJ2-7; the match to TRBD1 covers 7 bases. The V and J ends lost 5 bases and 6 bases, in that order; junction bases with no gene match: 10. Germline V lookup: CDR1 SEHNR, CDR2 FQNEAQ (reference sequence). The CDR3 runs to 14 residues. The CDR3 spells CASSPGQVASEQYF. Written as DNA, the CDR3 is TGTGCCAGCAGCCCTGGACAGGTCGCCAGCGAGCAGTACTTC.

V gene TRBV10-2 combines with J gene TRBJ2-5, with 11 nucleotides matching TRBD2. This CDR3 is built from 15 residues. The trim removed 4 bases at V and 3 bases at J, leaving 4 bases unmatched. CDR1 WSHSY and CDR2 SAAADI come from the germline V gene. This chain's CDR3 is CASSGPGLAEETQYF. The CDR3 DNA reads TGCGCCAGCAGTGGGCCGGGACTAGCGGAAGAGACCCAGTACTTC.

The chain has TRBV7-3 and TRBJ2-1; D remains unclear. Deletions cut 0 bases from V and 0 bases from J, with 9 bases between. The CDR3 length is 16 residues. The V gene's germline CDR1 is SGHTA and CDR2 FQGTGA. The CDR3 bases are TGTGCCAGCAGCTTAACGGGCGGAGTCTCCTACAATGAGCAGTTCTTC. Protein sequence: CASSLTGGVSYNEQFF.

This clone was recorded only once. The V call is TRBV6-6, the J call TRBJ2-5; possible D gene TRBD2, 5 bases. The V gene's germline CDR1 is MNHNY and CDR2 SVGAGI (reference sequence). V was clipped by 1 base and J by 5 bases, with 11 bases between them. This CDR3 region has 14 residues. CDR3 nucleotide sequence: TGTGCCAGCAGTTACTTTGAGCGGCAGGAGACCCAGTACTTC. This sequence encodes CASSYFERQETQYF.

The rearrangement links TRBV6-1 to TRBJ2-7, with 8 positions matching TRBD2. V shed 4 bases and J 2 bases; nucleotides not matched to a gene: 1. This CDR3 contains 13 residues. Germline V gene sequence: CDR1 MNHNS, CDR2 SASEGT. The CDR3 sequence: CASSAGLAYEQYF. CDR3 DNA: TGTGCCAGCAGTGCGGGACTAGCCTACGAGCAGTACTTC.

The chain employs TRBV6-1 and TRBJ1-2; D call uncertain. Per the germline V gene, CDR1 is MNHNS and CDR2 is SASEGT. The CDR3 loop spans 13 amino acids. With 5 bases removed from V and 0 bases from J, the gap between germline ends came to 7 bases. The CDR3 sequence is CASSPTANYGYTF. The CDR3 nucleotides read TGTGCCAGCAGTCCTACAGCTAACTATGGCTACACCTTC.

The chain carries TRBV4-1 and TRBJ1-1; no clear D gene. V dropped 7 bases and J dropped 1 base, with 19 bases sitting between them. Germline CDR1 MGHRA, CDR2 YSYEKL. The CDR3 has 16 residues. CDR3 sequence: CASTKDGFGENTEAFF. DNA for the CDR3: TGCGCCAGCACCAAAGATGGGTTTGGGGAGAACACTGAAGCTTTCTTT.

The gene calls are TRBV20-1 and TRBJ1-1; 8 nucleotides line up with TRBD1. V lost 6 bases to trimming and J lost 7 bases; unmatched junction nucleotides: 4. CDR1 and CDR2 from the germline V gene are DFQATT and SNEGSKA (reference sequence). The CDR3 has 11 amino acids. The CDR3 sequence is CSASDRVEAFF. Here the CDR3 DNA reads TGCAGTGCCTCGGACAGGGTTGAAGCTTTCTTT.

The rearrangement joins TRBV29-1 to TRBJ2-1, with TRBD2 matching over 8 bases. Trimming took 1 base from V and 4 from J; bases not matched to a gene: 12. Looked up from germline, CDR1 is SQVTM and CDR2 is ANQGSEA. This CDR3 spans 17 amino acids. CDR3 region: CSVEGVREGIWYNEQFF. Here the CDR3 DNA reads TGCAGCGTTGAAGGGGTACGGGAGGGAATTTGGTACAATGAGCAGTTCTTC.

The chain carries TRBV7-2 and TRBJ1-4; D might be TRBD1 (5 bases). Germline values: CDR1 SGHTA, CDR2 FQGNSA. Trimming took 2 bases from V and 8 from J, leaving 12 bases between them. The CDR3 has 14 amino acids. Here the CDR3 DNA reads TGTGCCAGCAGCTTACAAGGGGCTGGAGAAAAACTGTTTTTT. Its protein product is CASSLQGAGEKLFF.

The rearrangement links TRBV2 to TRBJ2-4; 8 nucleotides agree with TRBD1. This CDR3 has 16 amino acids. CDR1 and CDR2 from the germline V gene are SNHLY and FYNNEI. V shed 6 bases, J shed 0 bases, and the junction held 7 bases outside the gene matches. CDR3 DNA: TGTGCCAGCAGCCCCGGACAGGGCATAGCCAAAAACATTCAGTACTTC. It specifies CASSPGQGIAKNIQYF.

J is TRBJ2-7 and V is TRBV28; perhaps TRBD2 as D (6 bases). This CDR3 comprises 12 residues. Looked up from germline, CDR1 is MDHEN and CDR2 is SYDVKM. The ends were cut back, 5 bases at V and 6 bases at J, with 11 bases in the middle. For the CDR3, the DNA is TGTGCCAGCAGTGGGGGGATGGGCGAGCAGTACTTC. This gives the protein CASSGGMGEQYF.

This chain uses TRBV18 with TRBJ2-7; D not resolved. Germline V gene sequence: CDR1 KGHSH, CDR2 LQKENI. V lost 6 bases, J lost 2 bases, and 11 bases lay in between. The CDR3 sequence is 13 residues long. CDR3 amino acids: CASSLSAPYEQYF. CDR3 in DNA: TGTGCCAGCTCGCTTTCGGCTCCCTACGAGCAGTACTTC.

The CDR3 is CASSLNRQGAKAFF. The CDR3 DNA reads TGTGCCAGCAGTCTAAATCGACAGGGCGCGAAAGCTTTCTTT. This rearrangement joins TRBV6-5 to TRBJ1-1; 7 bases agree with TRBD1. CDR3 size: 14 residues. The ends lost 5 bases at V and 9 bases at J; junction bases unmatched: 12. Germline CDR1 is MNHEY and CDR2 is SVGAGI.

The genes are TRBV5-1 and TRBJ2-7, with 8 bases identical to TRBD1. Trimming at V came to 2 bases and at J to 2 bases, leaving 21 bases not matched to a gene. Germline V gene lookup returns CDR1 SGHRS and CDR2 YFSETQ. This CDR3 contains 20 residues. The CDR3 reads CASSFRTGNRGMVWTYEQYF. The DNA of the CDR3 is TGCGCCAGCAGCTTTAGGACAGGGAACAGGGGCATGGTCTGGACCTACGAGCAGTACTTC.

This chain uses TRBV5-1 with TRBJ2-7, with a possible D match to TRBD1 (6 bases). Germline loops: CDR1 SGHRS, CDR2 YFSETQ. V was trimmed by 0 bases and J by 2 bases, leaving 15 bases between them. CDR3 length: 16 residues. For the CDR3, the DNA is TGCGCCAGCAGCTTGGGGTCGGCAGGGGCCGCCTACGAGCAGTACTTC. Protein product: CASSLGSAGAAYEQYF.

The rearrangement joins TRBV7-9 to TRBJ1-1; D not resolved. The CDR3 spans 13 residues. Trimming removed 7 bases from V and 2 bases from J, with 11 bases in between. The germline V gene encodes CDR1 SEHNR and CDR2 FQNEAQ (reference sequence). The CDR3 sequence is CASNRALNTEAFF. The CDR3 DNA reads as TGTGCCAGCAATAGGGCACTCAACACTGAAGCTTTCTTT. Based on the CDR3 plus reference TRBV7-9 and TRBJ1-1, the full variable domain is DTGVSQNPRHKITKRGQNVTFRCDPISEHNRLYWYRQTLGQGPEFLTYFQNEAQLEKSRLLSDRFSAERPKGSFSTLEIQRTEQGDSAMYLCASNRALNTEAFFGQGTRLTVV.

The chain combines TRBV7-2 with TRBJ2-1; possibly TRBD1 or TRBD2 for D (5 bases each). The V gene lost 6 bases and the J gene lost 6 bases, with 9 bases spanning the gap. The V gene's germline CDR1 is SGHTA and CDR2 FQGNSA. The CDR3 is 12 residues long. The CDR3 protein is CASRGEINEQFF. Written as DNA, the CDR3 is TGTGCCAGCAGGGGGGAGATCAATGAGCAGTTCTTC.

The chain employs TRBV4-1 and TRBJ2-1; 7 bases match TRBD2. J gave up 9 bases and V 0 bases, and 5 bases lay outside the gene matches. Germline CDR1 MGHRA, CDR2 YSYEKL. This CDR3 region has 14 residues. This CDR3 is CASSQEGLVAEQFF. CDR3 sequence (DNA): TGCGCCAGCAGCCAAGAAGGACTAGTAGCTGAGCAGTTCTTC.

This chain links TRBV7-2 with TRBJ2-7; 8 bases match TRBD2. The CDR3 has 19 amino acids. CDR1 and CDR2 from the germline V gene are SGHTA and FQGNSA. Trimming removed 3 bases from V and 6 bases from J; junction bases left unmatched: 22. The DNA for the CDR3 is TGTGCCAGCAGCTTCGTCAGGGGTCTTTCCGGGACTAGAGTCGCCGAGCAGTACTTC. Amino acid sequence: CASSFVRGLSGTRVAEQYF.

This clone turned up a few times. The CDR3 DNA follows: TGTGCCAGCAGCTTTGAGCGTCAGCCCCAGCATTTT. This gives the protein CASSFERQPQHF. This chain joins TRBV11-3 and TRBJ1-5; the D is unclear. CDR3 length equals 12 residues. V lost 3 bases and J lost 6, with 6 bases in between. Per the germline V gene, CDR1 is SGHNT and CDR2 is YENEEA. The full variable domain, its missing parts supplied by reference TRBV11-3 and TRBJ1-5, is EAGVVQSPRYKIIEKKQPVAFWCNPISGHNTLYWYLQNLGQGPELLIRYENEEAVDDSQLPKDRFSAERLKGVDSTLKIQPAELGDSAVYLCASSFERQPQHFGDGTRLSIL.

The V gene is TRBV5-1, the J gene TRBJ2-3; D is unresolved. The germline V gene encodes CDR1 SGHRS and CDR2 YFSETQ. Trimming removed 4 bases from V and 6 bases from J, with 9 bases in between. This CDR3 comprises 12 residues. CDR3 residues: CASSHLMDTQYF. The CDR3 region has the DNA TGCGCCAGCAGCCATTTAATGGATACGCAGTATTTT.

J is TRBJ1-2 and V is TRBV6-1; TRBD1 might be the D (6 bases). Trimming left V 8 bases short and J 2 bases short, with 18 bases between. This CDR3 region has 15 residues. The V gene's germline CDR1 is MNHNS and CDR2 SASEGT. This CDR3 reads CASSPGVTRNYGYTF. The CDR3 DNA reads TGTGCCAGCTCCCCAGGGGTAACGCGCAACTATGGCTACACCTTC.

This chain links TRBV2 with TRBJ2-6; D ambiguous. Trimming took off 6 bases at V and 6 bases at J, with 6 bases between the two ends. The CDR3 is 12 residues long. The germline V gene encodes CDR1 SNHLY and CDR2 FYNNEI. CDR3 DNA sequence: TGTGCCAGCAGCGGAGCGGCCAACGTCCTGACTTTC. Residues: CASSGAANVLTF.

CDR3 nucleotides: TGTGCCAGCAGCTCTCCCGGGGCAGGGACCGGGGAGCTGTTTTTT. This codes for CASSSPGAGTGELFF. The chain couples TRBV7-9 to TRBJ2-2, with D perhaps given as TRBD1 or TRBD2 (5 bases each). Germline V gene data show CDR1 as SEHNR and CDR2 as FQNEAQ (reference sequence). The CDR3 sequence is 15 residues long. The germline V and J ends were trimmed by 4 bases and 5 bases, with 14 bases remaining between them.

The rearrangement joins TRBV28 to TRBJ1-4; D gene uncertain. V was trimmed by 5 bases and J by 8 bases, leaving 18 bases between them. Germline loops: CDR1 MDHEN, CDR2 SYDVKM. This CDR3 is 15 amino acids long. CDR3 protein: CASSPTGWLREKLFF. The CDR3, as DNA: TGTGCCAGCAGTCCCACCGGTTGGCTAAGGGAAAAACTGTTTTTT.